The clone carrying this T cell receptor beta chain was seen at least ten times. Its antigen is not known. Since all of the isolated RNA was reverse transcribed, expressed TCRB transcripts were what got sequenced. Clones were read by immunoSEQ multiplex PCR, and TCRdb kept only the in-frame ones, dropping some. The sample lists over 500,000 clones, roughly 15% occurring once. This specimen belongs to a study of beta chain features in type 1 diabetes. Overall study context: Sorted cell examination encompassed about 110 million cells across all samples.

General study points: PCR may have favored shorter templates equally in patients and controls. Any HLA-type effect on TCRB rearrangement remained unresolved here. Type 1 diabetes patients showed fewer insertions and more deletions at VDJ junctions.

Germline values: CDR1 ENHRY, CDR2 SYGVKD. V lost 6 bases to trimming and J lost 4 bases; unmatched junction nucleotides: 8. This CDR3 has 14 residues. V and J are TRBV10-3 and TRBJ2-5, with 7 bases lining up with TRBD1. The specimen was naive CD4+ T cells from blood. The clonotype originates from a man aged 18-30 years in good health. CDR3 sequence reads: CAISLGQRGETQYF. DNA for the CDR3: TGTGCCATCAGCCTGGGACAGCGAGGAGAGACCCAGTACTTC.